The rows below give T cell receptor beta chains drawn from one sample of a study of response to subunit inactivated influenza vaccine. MiXCR, run by TCRdb on the RT-PCR reads, gives a single entry per CDR3 protein. The sample includes 290,000 or so distinct CDR3 sequences, roughly 22% of them seen just once. The material sequenced was PBMCs from blood, taken about 20 months after vaccination. All receptors come from a man aged 50-75 years who received an inactivated influenza vaccine. Both conserved end residues are part of each CDR3. A D gene is named only where the DNA matches it firmly. Only some rows state a clone size, as once, few, many or a class for expanded clones.

D	size	V	J	DNA	CDR3
NA	NA	TRBV29-1	TRBJ2-1	TGCAGCGTTGAACGGCTGAGGTGGACCGCGGAATCCTACAATGAGCAGTTCTTC	CSVERLRWTAESYNEQFF
TRBD2	many	TRBV4-2	TRBJ2-1	TGTGCCAGCAGCCAATCGGGACTAGCGGGAGGGCCTTACAATGAGCAGTTCTTC	CASSQSGLAGGPYNEQFF
NA	NA	TRBV11-1	TRBJ2-4	TGTGCCAGCAGCTCGCTTAGGGGCGACAGGATTATTTCCAAAAACATTCAGTACTTC	CASSSLRGDRIISKNIQYF
NA	NA	TRBV7-2	TRBJ1-5	TGTGCCAGCAGCCGGGGGGGGGCTCAGCATCAGCCCCAGCATTTT	CASSRGGAQHQPQHF
NA	many	TRBV6-5	TRBJ1-2	TGTGCCAGCAGCCGGACAGTCGGCGGCTACACCTTC	CASSRTVGGYTF
NA	few	TRBV6-5	TRBJ2-5	TGTGCCAGCAGGGGAAGCCAAGAGACCCAGTACTTC	CASRGSQETQYF
NA	many	TRBV28	TRBJ1-5	TGTGCCAGCAGTTTACCCCCCTGGCGCCCAGAGCCCCAGCATTTT	CASSLPPWRPEPQHF
NA	few	TRBV27	TRBJ1-2	TGTGCCAGCAGTTTACAGGTTGTGCTTCCGGGGGCGCATGGTGGCTACACCTTC	CASSLQVVLPGAHGGYTF
NA	NA	TRBV11-2	TRBJ2-5	TGTGCCAGCAGGTTGACATCGAGGTGGGAGACCCAGTACTTC	CASRLTSRWETQYF
TRBD1	NA	TRBV7-8	TRBJ1-2	TGTGCCAGCAGCTTAGTTGGAGGGGGCATCGGCTATGGCTACACCTTC	CASSLVGGGIGYGYTF
NA	few	TRBV20-1	TRBJ1-5	TGCAGTGCTAGAGAAGGGGGTATCAATCAGCCCCAGCATTTT	CSAREGGINQPQHF
NA	many	TRBV12-3/TRBV12-4	TRBJ2-2	TGTGCCAGCAGTTTAGCAGGGACAGGGGAGCTGTTTTTT	CASSLAGTGELFF
NA	few	TRBV3-1	TRBJ1-2	TGTGCCAGCAGTACAGAGTATGGCTACACCTTC	CASSTEYGYTF
TRBD2	few	TRBV27	TRBJ2-5	TGTGCCAGCAGTCCTTTCGGGGGACTAGCGGGGGGCGGGGGAGAGACCCAGTACTTC	CASSPFGGLAGGGGETQYF
TRBD2	few	TRBV4-3	TRBJ2-1	TGCGCCAGCAGCCTAAGCGGGGCGAGCTCCTACAATGAGCAGTTCTTC	CASSLSGASSYNEQFF
TRBD1	NA	TRBV4-2	TRBJ2-3	TGTGCCAGCAGCCAAAAAAGGGGCAGGGGGATCACAGATACGCAGTATTTT	CASSQKRGRGITDTQYF
NA	NA	TRBV11-2	TRBJ2-7	TGTGCCAGCACCCAGTCGCAGTTCTGGCAGTACTTC	CASTQSQFWQYF
NA	NA	TRBV14	TRBJ1-1	TGTGCCAGCAGCCAAACAGGAAGGACTGAAGCTTTCTTT	CASSQTGRTEAFF
TRBD1	few	TRBV9	TRBJ1-4	TGTGCCAGCAGCGGCGCCTTGACAGGGGGGCCGGGGGAACTGTTTTTT	CASSGALTGGPGELFF
NA	few	TRBV5-6	TRBJ1-4	TGTGCCAGCAGCTTGGGGCCGACGGCAACTAATGAAAAACTGTTTTTT	CASSLGPTATNEKLFF
NA	NA	TRBV28	TRBJ1-6	TGTGCCAGCACCCTACCGGGATTTGACAATTCACCCCTCCACTTT	CASTLPGFDNSPLHF
TRBD1	medium-sized	TRBV7-9	TRBJ1-5	TGTGCCAGCAGCTTGGGACAGTTGAATCAGCCCCAGCATTTT	CASSLGQLNQPQHF
NA	NA	TRBV5-6	TRBJ2-5	TGTGCCAGCAGCTTGGGGCGGGACATACAAGAGACCCAGTACTTC	CASSLGRDIQETQYF
TRBD1	few	TRBV5-1	TRBJ2-7	TGCGCCAGCAGCTTGGATGGGACAGGGAGCTCCTACGAGCAGTACTTC	CASSLDGTGSSYEQYF
NA	NA	TRBV19	TRBJ1-1	TGTGCCAGTAGTATAGTCGGGGTTGAGGCTGAAGCTTTCTTT	CASSIVGVEAEAFF
TRBD1	many	TRBV5-1	TRBJ1-2	TGCGCCAGCAGCTCCGGGACAGGGGACTATGGCTACACCTTC	CASSSGTGDYGYTF
TRBD1	NA	TRBV20-1	TRBJ1-2	TGCAGTGCCCTCCTAGTGACAGGGGCTGGCTACACCTTC	CSALLVTGAGYTF
NA	once	TRBV6-5	TRBJ2-5	TGTGCCAGCAGTTACTCCTGGAACACCGCCGAAGAGACCCAGTACTTC	CASSYSWNTAEETQYF
NA	NA	TRBV6-1	TRBJ1-5	TGTGCCAGCAGTCGCGCAGGGTGGAGCAATCAGCCCCAGCATTTT	CASSRAGWSNQPQHF
NA	NA	TRBV6-1	TRBJ1-2	TGTGCCAGCAGGGAAGCAGGGGACTATGGCTACACCTTC	CASREAGDYGYTF
NA	once	TRBV20-1	TRBJ2-4	TGCAGTGCCCCCGCAGGGCGTTTTAACTCAAACATTCAGTACTTC	CSAPAGRFNSNIQYF
TRBD2	NA	TRBV20-1	TRBJ2-3	TGCAGTGCTCTAGCGGGAGGGTGGGATACGCAGTATTTT	CSALAGGWDTQYF
NA	few	TRBV11-2	TRBJ1-3	TGTGCCAGCAGCCCGCGGGGAGCTGGAAACACCATATATTTT	CASSPRGAGNTIYF
NA	NA	TRBV19	TRBJ2-7	TGTGCCAGTAGCATTGCATCGGGGGACCACGAGCAGTACTTC	CASSIASGDHEQYF
NA	NA	TRBV12-3/TRBV12-4	TRBJ2-1	TGTGCCAGCAGTTTAGCGCTCGGGCTTACAGAGAGTGAGCAGTTCTTC	CASSLALGLTESEQFF
NA	NA	TRBV5-1	TRBJ2-1	TGCGCCAGCAGCTTAGTCCCTACCGGAGGGTACAATGAGCAGTTCTTC	CASSLVPTGGYNEQFF
NA	NA	TRBV3-1	TRBJ2-1	TGTGCCAGCAGCCAAGGGTGGGGCGAGCAGTTCTTC	CASSQGWGEQFF
TRBD2	NA	TRBV7-2	TRBJ2-7	TGTGCCAGCAGCTTAGGACTAGCGGGATACCACGAGCAGTACTTC	CASSLGLAGYHEQYF
NA	once	TRBV5-1	TRBJ2-3	TGCGCCAGCCACGAGGGGCCGGATACGCAGTATTTT	CASHEGPDTQYF
NA	NA	TRBV10-3	TRBJ2-4	TGTGCCATCAGCCCCGGGAGTTTGAACATTCAGTACTTC	CAISPGSLNIQYF
NA	NA	TRBV14	TRBJ1-3	TGTGCCAGCAGCCAAGGGGTCAGAGCCACTGGAAACACCATATATTTT	CASSQGVRATGNTIYF
NA	NA	TRBV5-1	TRBJ1-1	TGCGCCAGCAGCTACGGACAGTCTGAAGCTTTCTTT	CASSYGQSEAFF
NA	few	TRBV7-2	TRBJ1-5	TGTGCCAGCAGCTTTCGGTGGGGGCCCGGACAGCCCCAGCATTTT	CASSFRWGPGQPQHF
TRBD2	NA	TRBV12-3/TRBV12-4	TRBJ2-5	TGTGCCAGCAGTCCCCGGCCGGGGGGCCAAGAGACCCAGTACTTC	CASSPRPGGQETQYF
TRBD1	many	TRBV4-1	TRBJ1-3	TGCGCCAGCAGCCAAGGCCCCCAGGGGGCTCATGGAAACACCATATATTTT	CASSQGPQGAHGNTIYF
NA	many	TRBV20-1	TRBJ1-4	TGCAGTGCTAGGGGGGACGGAACTAATGAAAAACTGTTTTTT	CSARGDGTNEKLFF
NA	NA	TRBV20-1	TRBJ1-3	TGCAGTGCTAGAATTCCAGACTCTGGAAACACCATATATTTT	CSARIPDSGNTIYF